This TCR beta chain was profiled in a study of radiotherapy plus CTLA-4 blockade in lung cancer. Across the whole study: Patients showed objective responses in 15% to 20% of cases, and disease control was achieved by less than 35%.

Focal radiation was given together with CTLA-4 blockade (ipilimumab) to patients with chemo-refractory metastatic non-small-cell lung cancer. Some clones are missing from TCRdb's copy, which holds only in-frame ones; the method was immunoSEQ multiplex PCR. The sample includes about 97,000 clones, roughly 74% of them seen just once. Looked up from germline, CDR1 is SGHTA and CDR2 is FQGNSA. The CDR3 length is 14 residues. V was pared by 5 bases and J by 7 bases, with 4 bases of the junction left unmatched. Study findings and constraints: In blood, after radiotherapy plus ipilimumab, tumor-derived TCR clones expanded. Among reported predictors of response, early blood T cell clone dynamics with interferon-beta performed best.

Concerning this clone itself: Antigen: not known.

Sequences were derived from peripheral blood, sampled from a patient treated with radiotherapy plus ipilimumab. This sequence was found in a human donor with non-small cell lung cancer who had a partial response to radiotherapy plus ipilimumab. Some clones in this sample may be carry-over from other donors' samples. The chain uses TRBV7-2 and TRBJ2-2; 10 bases align to TRBD2. CDR3 protein: CASSPGLAVGELFF. DNA for the CDR3: TGTGCCAGCAGCCCCGGACTAGCGGTCGGGGAGCTGTTTTTT.